Below, 17 T cell receptor beta chains from the same sample are listed, as sequenced in a study of CD8+CD57+ T cells in acquired aplastic anemia. Patients picked for sequencing had shown CD8+CD57+ cell expansion detected by flow cytometry. TCR beta VDJ combinations and CDR3 sequences were profiled from genomic DNA. TCRdb used MiXCR to reprocess the reads, holding one entry per CDR3 protein. The data show approximately 220,000 distinct CDR3 sequences, around 45% seen once. Sequencing input: sorted CD4+, CD8+, or CD8+CD57+ T cells (not recorded which) from PBMCs. These receptors came from a human donor with aplastic anemia.

The genes are TRBV19 and TRBJ2-6; D is uncertain. The CDR3 is made up of 13 amino acids. Germline loops: CDR1 LNHDA, CDR2 SQIVND (reference sequence). V shed 7 bases and J shed 4 bases, with 8 bases lying between them. The CDR3: CASTLRGANVLTF. CDR3 DNA sequence: TGTGCCAGTACCCTCAGAGGGGCCAACGTCCTGACTTTC.

This clonotype was recorded many times. J is TRBJ2-2 and V is TRBV5-6, with 7 bases fitting TRBD1. CDR1 and CDR2 (germline): SGHDT, YYEEEE. The junction had 3 bases not matched to a gene; V was cut back by 4 bases and J by 0 bases. The length of the CDR3 is 15 residues. As DNA, the CDR3 is TGTGCCAGCAGCGATGGGACAGCGAACACCGGGGAGCTGTTTTTT. Amino acid sequence: CASSDGTANTGELFF.

This clonotype was seen many times. This chain joins TRBV7-6 and TRBJ2-1; D might be TRBD1 (6 bases). Germline V gene sequence: CDR1 SGHVS, CDR2 FNYEAQ. The CDR3 runs to 15 residues. The V end lost 6 bases, the J end lost 2 bases, and 14 bases lay between the germline ends. The CDR3 is CASRPTGQPYNEQFF. Written as DNA, the CDR3 is TGTGCCAGCAGACCTACGGGACAACCCTACAATGAGCAGTTCTTC.

The sample holds one count of this clonotype. The V call is TRBV5-1, the J call TRBJ2-3; a possible D gene is TRBD1 (7 bases). From germline, CDR1 is SGHRS and CDR2 YFSETQ. The CDR3 totals 14 residues. Trimming pared 3 bases from V and 6 bases from J, leaving 14 bases between. In nucleotides, the CDR3 is TGCGCCAGCAGCTATCAGGGGGGCGAGGATACGCAGTATTTT. Protein product: CASSYQGGEDTQYF. The whole variable domain, remainder taken from reference TRBV5-1 and TRBJ2-3, is KAGVTQTPRYLIKTRGQQVTLSCSPISGHRSVSWYQQTPGQGLQFLFEYFSETQRNKGNFPGRFSGRQFSNSRSEMNVSTLELGDSALYLCASSYQGGEDTQYFGPGTRLTVL.

This chain joins TRBV5-4 and TRBJ1-2, with D hard to call. Deletions cut 10 bases from V and 4 bases from J, with 11 bases between. CDR1 is SGHNT and CDR2 is YYREEE in the germline V gene (reference sequence). The CDR3 spans 11 residues. The DNA for the CDR3 is TGTGCCTCAGCCGGTTCCTATGGCTACACCTTC. Translating gives CASAGSYGYTF.

A few counts support this clonotype. A much bigger clone sits one base away, suggesting this may be a read error. The chain combines TRBV7-9 with TRBJ1-2, with D possibly matching TRBD1 (5 bases). CDR3 length: 13 residues. Trimming left V 7 bases short and J 4 bases short, with 13 bases between. The germline V gene encodes CDR1 SEHNR and CDR2 FQNEAQ (reference sequence). The CDR3 reads CASNGGGSYGYTF. The CDR3, as DNA: TGTGCCAGCAACGGGGGTGGGAGCTATGGCTACACCTTC. Full variable domain (missing parts from reference TRBV7-9 and TRBJ1-2): DTGVSQNPRHKITKRGQNVTFRCDPISEHNRLYWYRQTLGQGPEFLTYFQNEAQLEKSRLLSDRFSAERPKGSFSTLEIQRTEQGDSAMYLCASNGGGSYGYTFGSGTRLTVV.

CDR3 sequence (DNA): TGTGCCAGCAGGGGGGCTGGAGAGACCCAGTACTTC. Amino acids: CASRGAGETQYF. The chain is built from TRBV10-3 and TRBJ2-5, with D possibly matching TRBD1 (7 bases). From germline, CDR1 is ENHRY and CDR2 SYGVKD. The CDR3 has 12 residues. Trimming took 10 bases from V and 4 from J, leaving 13 bases between them.

In regard to this clonotype: A much larger clone sits a single nucleotide away, making a read error possible. This sequence joins TRBV19 and TRBJ1-1; a possible D gene is TRBD1 (6 bases). CDR3 length equals 14 residues. Germline CDR1 is LNHDA and CDR2 is SQIVND (reference sequence). The V end lost 2 bases, the J end lost 7 bases, and 14 bases lay between the germline ends. CDR3 in amino acids: CASSIIGGGIEAFF. The CDR3 bases are TGTGCCAGTAGTATAATAGGGGGGGGTATTGAAGCTTTCTTT.

Ten or more counts support this clonotype. The CDR3 coding sequence is TGCAGTGCTAGAGATCTTCCACAGGGGGGTGACTATGGCTACACCTTC. Residues: CSARDLPQGGDYGYTF. The genes are TRBV20-1 and TRBJ1-2, with 8 bases lining up with TRBD1. Germline-derived CDR1 and CDR2 are DFQATT and SNEGSKA (reference sequence). The CDR3 is 16 amino acids. The ends lost 0 bases at V and 3 bases at J; junction bases unmatched: 9.

This clonotype was recorded at least ten times. This chain joins TRBV5-8 and TRBJ1-4, with a weak D call TRBD1 (6 bases). This CDR3 is 14 amino acids long. Germline V gives CDR1 SGHTS, CDR2 YDEGEE. With 0 bases removed from V and 7 bases from J, the gap between germline ends came to 10 bases. The CDR3 nucleotides are TGTGCCAGCAGCTTGGTAGGGGGAGGTGAAAAACTGTTTTTT. This encodes CASSLVGGGEKLFF. Based on the CDR3 plus reference TRBV5-8 and TRBJ1-4, the full variable domain is EAGVTQSPTHLIKTRGQQATLRCSPISGHTSVYWYQQALGLGLQFLLWYDEGEERNRGNFPPRFSGRQFPNYSSELNVNALELEDSALYLCASSLVGGGEKLFFGSGTQLSVL.

The rearrangement uses TRBV7-9 and TRBJ1-3, with a weak D call TRBD1 (6 bases). Between the trimmed V and J ends, which lost 5 bases and 0 bases, there was a span of 20 bases. This CDR3 is built from 18 residues. Germline V gives CDR1 SEHNR, CDR2 FQNEAQ (reference sequence). CDR3 sequence (DNA): TGTGCCAGCAGCACGCATGATCGGGGGGGGGCCTCTGGAAACACCATATATTTT. The encoded protein is CASSTHDRGGASGNTIYF. Together with reference TRBV7-9 and TRBJ1-3, the CDR3 gives the full variable domain: DTGVSQNPRHKITKRGQNVTFRCDPISEHNRLYWYRQTLGQGPEFLTYFQNEAQLEKSRLLSDRFSAERPKGSFSTLEIQRTEQGDSAMYLCASSTHDRGGASGNTIYFGEGSWLTVV.

Of note for this clonotype: A read error may be the cause here, since a much bigger clone is one base away. This chain joins TRBV7-9 and TRBJ2-7, with D possibly being TRBD1 (6 bases). TRBJ2-1 matches the DNA end more closely, so the J call is doubtful. Germline loops: CDR1 SEHNR, CDR2 FQNEAQ (reference sequence). The CDR3 has 15 amino acids. This CDR3 is CASSPVEGDYNGQFF. The CDR3 DNA reads TGTGCCAGCAGCCCCGTAGAGGGGGATTACAATGGGCAGTTCTTC.

This clonotype was counted only a few times. Given a much more abundant clone one base away, this may be a read error. The rearrangement links TRBV7-9 to TRBJ1-5, with D perhaps TRBD1 (5 bases). Deletions cut 6 bases from V and 3 bases from J, with 12 bases between. The CDR3 spans 14 residues. Germline V CDR1 and CDR2: SEHNR, FQNEAQ (reference sequence). The CDR3 here is CASSCLGVNQPQHF. The CDR3 DNA follows: TGTGCCAGCAGTTGCCTGGGGGTCAATCAGCCCCAGCATTTT.

This clonotype was seen at least ten times. The chain has TRBV27 and TRBJ2-1, with 7 bases that match TRBD2. This CDR3 contains 15 residues. The V segment lost 3 bases and the J segment 9 bases; nucleotides outside the gene matches: 11. Germline CDR1 MNHEY, CDR2 SMNVEV (reference sequence). The CDR3 sequence: CASSLGRAGLSEQFF. The CDR3 DNA reads as TGTGCCAGCAGTTTGGGCCGAGCGGGACTTAGTGAGCAGTTCTTC.

The chain uses TRBV11-1 and TRBJ1-5, with a possible D match to TRBD1 (6 bases). The CDR3 loop spans 15 amino acids. Germline V lookup: CDR1 SGHAT, CDR2 FQDESV (reference sequence). Trimming stripped 5 bases from V and 4 bases from J, with 15 bases between. The CDR3 nucleotides are TGTGCCAGCAGCGGGGGGGCAGGGGAGAATCAGCCCCAGCATTTT. Its translation: CASSGGAGENQPQHF.

This clonotype came up a few times. One base away lies a much larger clone, so this may be a sequencing read error. Given the absence of the conserved phenylalanine or tryptophan at the CDR3 end, a read error is likely. J is TRBJ2-7 and V is TRBV5-6; D ambiguous. In germline, CDR1 is SGHDT, CDR2 YYEEEE. The V gene lost 1 base and the J gene lost 2 bases, with 10 bases spanning the gap. The CDR3 runs to 14 residues. The CDR3: CASSLLAGTYEQYL. CDR3 DNA: TGTGCCAGCAGCTTGTTGGCTGGAACCTACGAGCAGTACCTC.

This clonotype was recorded at least ten times. The genes are TRBV12-3 or TRBV12-4 and TRBJ2-7; TRBD1 matches at 8 bases. V lost 4 bases, J lost 6 bases, and 2 bases stayed unmatched. This CDR3 region has 12 residues. CDR3 in DNA: TGTGCCAGCAGTTCGACAGGGGTCGAGCAGTACTTC. Translated: CASSSTGVEQYF.